This T cell receptor beta chain originates from a study of control samples from healthy donors and cancer patients. Sequencing used immunoSEQ multiplex PCR; TCRdb keeps in-frame clones, though not all of them. The sample has some 140,000 clones; about nine tenths are singletons. Germline values: CDR1 SQVTM, CDR2 ANQGSEA. J was trimmed by 3 bases and V by 4 bases; bases with no gene match: 9. The CDR3 is 15 residues long. The rearrangement uses TRBV29-1 and TRBJ2-7, with 10 bases identical to TRBD2. The source of this sequence is a woman in her thirties in good health. The sequenced material came from blood. CDR3 sequence: CSVVWSGRAGYEQYF. Here the CDR3 DNA reads TGCAGCGTTGTCTGGAGCGGGAGGGCCGGCTACGAGCAGTACTTC.